These 10 T cell receptor beta chains were all obtained from the same sample, sequenced in a study of shared clonotypes between healthy human individuals. Libraries were prepared by immunoSEQ multiplex PCR; TCRdb keeps only in-frame clonotypes and omits some of them. This table has approximately 940,000 clones, around three quarters appearing once. Sequencing was carried out using memory CD4+ T cells sorted from blood. Subset denoted: CD45RA-negative fraction. These TCRs come from a man younger than 35 in good health.

With regard to this clone: In the same sample, other DNA sequences code for this CDR3. The chain joins TRBV4-3 to TRBJ2-2, with TRBD2 matching 10 bases. With V trimmed by 1 base and J by 5 bases, 4 bases remained unmatched. Germline V lookup: CDR1 LGHNA, CDR2 YSLEER. The CDR3 runs 16 residues. The CDR3 protein is CASSQGLAGLTGELFF. Here the CDR3 DNA reads TGCGCCAGCAGCCAAGGACTAGCGGGTTTGACCGGGGAGCTGTTTTTT.

The chain joins TRBV5-1 to TRBJ2-4, with 11 bases aligning to TRBD1. V was clipped by 0 bases and J by 9 bases; unmatched bases: 5. CDR3 size: 15 residues. The germline CDR1 and CDR2 sequences are SGHRS and YFSETQ. Here the CDR3 reads CASSLEGTGGTIQYF. The CDR3 DNA reads as TGCGCCAGCAGCTTGGAAGGGACAGGGGGGACCATTCAGTACTTC.

This chain joins TRBV25-1 and TRBJ1-1; D is unresolved. This CDR3 comprises 11 residues. Looked up from germline, CDR1 is MGHDK and CDR2 is SYGVNS. V was cut by 6 bases and J by 5 bases, with 7 bases left in between. CDR3 coding DNA: TGTGCCAGCAGACTCCGGACTGAAGCTTTCTTT. Protein product: CASRLRTEAFF.

The gene calls are TRBV29-1 and TRBJ2-7; 9 positions match TRBD1. V shed 3 bases, J shed 5 bases, and the junction held 8 bases outside the gene matches. This CDR3 is 14 amino acids long. Germline CDR1 and CDR2: SQVTM and ANQGSEA. The CDR3 loop is CSVEGGQGGDEQYF. For the CDR3, the DNA is TGCAGCGTTGAGGGGGGACAGGGCGGGGACGAGCAGTACTTC.

J is TRBJ2-1 and V is TRBV4-1; D unresolved. The V and J ends lost 0 bases and 6 bases respectively, with 9 bases between them. Germline V gives CDR1 MGHRA, CDR2 YSYEKL. CDR3 size: 14 residues. The CDR3 loop is CASSQDLVPNEQFF. As DNA, the CDR3 is TGCGCCAGCAGCCAAGATCTCGTTCCCAATGAGCAGTTCTTC.

This clone was counted between two and nine times. This chain joins TRBV28 and TRBJ1-1; TRBD1 matches at 8 bases. The length of the CDR3 is 16 residues. CDR1 is MDHEN and CDR2 is SYDVKM in the germline V gene. The trim removed 5 bases at V and 4 bases at J, leaving 12 bases unmatched. The CDR3 protein is CASSAAGRGPSTEAFF. The CDR3 nucleotides read TGTGCCAGCAGTGCCGCGGGCAGGGGGCCCTCCACTGAAGCTTTCTTT.

The V gene is TRBV7-2, the J gene TRBJ2-5, with 7 bases matching TRBD1. V shed 1 base, J shed 12 bases, and the junction held 2 bases outside the gene matches. Germline V gene sequence: CDR1 SGHTA, CDR2 FQGNSA. The CDR3 extends over 11 amino acids. The CDR3 region is CASSLGQGEYF. The CDR3 region has the DNA TGTGCCAGCAGCTTAGGGCAGGGGGAGTACTTC.

The V gene is TRBV5-1, the J gene TRBJ1-2; D unclear. The V end lost 4 bases, the J end lost 2 bases, and 9 bases lay between the germline ends. CDR1 and CDR2 (germline): SGHRS, YFSETQ. This CDR3 contains 13 residues. CDR3 sequence (DNA): TGCGCCAGCAGCCCCGCCTTAAACTATGGCTACACCTTC. This encodes CASSPALNYGYTF.

This chain connects TRBV21-1 to TRBJ1-2; the table's D call, TRBD1, was not checked against the DNA. TRBV21-1 counts as a pseudogene. The CDR3 covers 12 residues. Here the CDR3 DNA reads TGTGCCAGCGGTACAGGGACCTATGGCTACACCTTC. It encodes CASGTGTYGYTF.

This chain joins TRBV28 and TRBJ1-2, with 7 bases identical to TRBD1. The CDR3 is made up of 15 amino acids. The V and J ends lost 4 bases and 2 bases, in that order; junction bases with no gene match: 7. Germline CDR1 reads MDHEN; CDR2 reads SYDVKM. This CDR3 reads CASSSPTGANYGYTF. CDR3 nucleotide sequence: TGTGCCAGCAGTTCCCCAACAGGGGCGAACTATGGCTACACCTTC.